This T cell receptor (beta chain) was sequenced in a study of early T cells in non-severe SARS-CoV-2 infection. TCRdb re-analysed the 5' RACE reads in MiXCR, keeping a single row per CDR3 protein. The repertoire consists of about 23,000 distinct CDR3 sequences, with less than 5.5% occurring once and the leading ten covering around 10%. This clonotype was seen many times. This CDR3 is 14 amino acids long. Trimming cost V 2 bases and J 7 bases, with 12 bases left between them. CDR1 is SEHNR and CDR2 is FQNEAQ in the germline V gene (reference sequence). Sequencing was done on a sample of whole blood. This TCR came from an adult who was a healthcare worker with PCR-confirmed SARS-CoV-2 infection or an uninfected control (not recorded which). The chain carries TRBV7-9 and TRBJ2-1; either TRBD1 or TRBD2 may supply D (5 bases each). As DNA, the CDR3 is TGTGCCAGCAGCTTATACGGGACCGCGAATGAGCAGTTCTTC. This gives the protein CASSLYGTANEQFF.